This TCR beta chain comes out of a study of blood T cell repertoires in COVID-19. The overall study: Sources were T cells, B-cell-depleted T cells, or PBMCs; the material itself was cDNA or gDNA.

Per germline, CDR1 MNHEY and CDR2 SVGAGI. The V and J ends lost 2 bases and 2 bases, in that order; junction bases with no gene match: 1. The CDR3 spans 14 residues. In the source study's methods: Amplification with reference gene primers provided the estimates of nucleated cell counts. Generated by immunoSEQ multiplex PCR, the TCRdb table keeps only in-frame clones and is missing some. V and J calls and clone size are those listed in that table; D and trimming were worked out from the DNA. The sample lists over 85,000 clones, 87% seen once, with 3.5% to 5.5% in the top ten. The V and J genes are TRBV6-5 and TRBJ1-2, with 8 nucleotides matching TRBD1. Specimen: peripheral blood. The TCR originated in a man between 65 and 80 years old with acute or convalescent COVID-19. The CDR3 spells CASSYGTGNYGYTF. The DNA for the CDR3 is TGTGCCAGCAGTTACGGGACAGGCAACTATGGCTACACCTTC.